The clone carrying this TCR beta chain was seen just once. No antigen is known for it. cDNA prepared by RNA extraction and subsequent reverse transcription served as the template for sequencing. Produced via immunoSEQ multiplex PCR; TCRdb's table is partial and in-frame only. The sample has 170,000 or so clones; 50% to 70% are singletons. The CDR3 consists of 14 residues. CDR1 SGDLS and CDR2 YYNGEE come from the germline V gene. V shed 2 bases and J shed 7 bases, with 13 bases lying between them. The data originate from a study of CD8+ T cells in alopecia areata. Turning to the study itself: Administration of oral tofacitinib to treated patients was at 5 to 10 mg twice daily.

Overall study findings and caveats: Tissue-resident alphabeta T cells belonging to normal skin likewise get sequenced within scalp specimens.

This receptor was identified in a human donor with alopecia areata. The material sequenced was CD4+ T cells sorted from blood, taken at week 0. This chain connects TRBV9 to TRBJ2-4; tentatively, D is TRBD1 (7 bases). CDR3 nucleotide sequence: TGTGCCAGCAGCGTCGCACCAGGGGGGAACATTCAGTACTTC. Its translation: CASSVAPGGNIQYF.